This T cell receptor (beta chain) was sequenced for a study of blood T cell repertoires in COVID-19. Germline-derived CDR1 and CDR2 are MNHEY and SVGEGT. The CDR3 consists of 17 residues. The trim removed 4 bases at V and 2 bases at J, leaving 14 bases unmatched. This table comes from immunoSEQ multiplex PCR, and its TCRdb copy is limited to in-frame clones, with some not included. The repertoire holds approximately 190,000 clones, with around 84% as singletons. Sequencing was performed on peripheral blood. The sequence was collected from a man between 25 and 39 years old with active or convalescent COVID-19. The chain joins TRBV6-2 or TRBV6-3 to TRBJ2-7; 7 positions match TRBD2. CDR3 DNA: TGTGCCAGCAGTTCCACTCTGGGAGGGACGGACACCTACGAGCAGTACTTC. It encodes CASSSTLGGTDTYEQYF.